The entry that follows covers one T cell receptor (beta chain) sequence. Between the trimmed V and J ends, which lost 1 base and 5 bases, there was a span of 12 bases. CDR3 length: 14 residues. CDR1 SGHDT and CDR2 YYEEEE come from the germline V gene. These data belong to a study of OX40 agonist ivuxolimab in advanced cancers. Study summary: The dose-escalation group included hepatocellular carcinoma, melanoma, renal cell carcinoma and head and neck cancer.

The repertoire was sequenced with immunoSEQ multiplex PCR; TCRdb's copy has only in-frame clones and lacks some. Of 75,000 to 95,000 clones in the sample, about nine tenths were seen once. Sequences were derived from CD4+ or CD8+ T cells sorted from blood, sampled in a trial of the OX40 agonist ivuxolimab. This chain connects TRBV5-6 to TRBJ1-1, with D perhaps matching TRBD1 (6 bases). The origin of this receptor is an adult with an advanced solid tumor such as melanoma, head and neck, liver or kidney cancer. The CDR3, as DNA: TGTGCCAGCAGCTTGATCCAGGGGCGGACTGAAGCTTTCTTT. Protein product: CASSLIQGRTEAFF. The full variable domain, completed using reference TRBV5-6 and TRBJ1-1, is DAGVTQSPTHLIKTRGQQVTLRCSPKSGHDTVSWYQQALGQGPQFIFQYYEEEERQRGNFPDRFSGHQFPNYSSELNVNALLLGDSALYLCASSLIQGRTEAFFGQGTRLTVV.